Each of the 19 T cell receptor beta chains below was sequenced from the same sample in a study of siplizumab effects on memory and regulatory T cells. Clones were read by immunoSEQ multiplex PCR, and TCRdb kept only the in-frame ones, dropping some. Here the sample spans around 100,000 clones, roughly 93% being singletons. Sequencing was performed on non-Treg CD4+ T cells sorted from blood. Every receptor here comes from a human donor in good health.

The V call is TRBV7-9, the J call TRBJ1-1; possibly TRBD1 for D (6 bases). The CDR3 consists of 13 residues. The germline V gene encodes CDR1 SEHNR and CDR2 FQNEAQ (reference sequence). The V gene lost 11 bases and the J gene lost 7 bases, with 20 bases spanning the gap. CDR3 protein: CAQTYAGGREAFF. The CDR3 DNA sequence: TGTGCCCAGACGTACGCGGGGGGGCGTGAAGCTTTCTTT.

This rearrangement joins TRBV11-3 to TRBJ1-3, with D tentatively TRBD1 (6 bases). Germline V gene sequence: CDR1 SGHNT, CDR2 YENEEA. The CDR3 totals 15 residues. The germline V and J ends were trimmed by 5 bases and 0 bases, with 11 bases remaining between them. In DNA form, the CDR3 reads TGTGCCAGCAGCCAGGACAGCTACTCTGGAAACACCATATATTTT. Translating it yields CASSQDSYSGNTIYF.

The chain links TRBV18 to TRBJ1-6; TRBD1 agrees at 9 bases. Germline CDR1 and CDR2: KGHSH and LQKENI. The CDR3 is made up of 15 amino acids. Unmatched junction bases numbered 3, after V lost 0 bases and J lost 9 bases. The CDR3 sequence is CASSPPTGGSSPLHF. The CDR3, as DNA: TGTGCCAGCTCACCACCGACAGGGGGAAGTTCACCCCTCCACTTT.

There are a few counts of this clone. J is TRBJ1-2 and V is TRBV28, with D perhaps matching TRBD1 (6 bases). Germline values: CDR1 MDHEN, CDR2 SYDVKM. CDR3 length: 13 residues. V lost 3 bases and J 6 bases, leaving 11 bases between the germline ends. CDR3 in amino acids: CASSLVHRDGYTF. The CDR3 DNA sequence: TGTGCCAGCAGTTTGGTCCACAGGGATGGCTACACCTTC.

V is TRBV29-1 and J is TRBJ2-1; 9 bases fit TRBD2. Germline values: CDR1 SQVTM, CDR2 ANQGSEA. This CDR3 spans 16 amino acids. With 3 bases clipped from V and 0 bases from J, the junction kept 6 bases outside the gene matches. The CDR3 region has the DNA TGCAGCGTTGAGGCTAGCGGGATGAGCTCCTACAATGAGCAGTTCTTC. Its protein is CSVEASGMSSYNEQFF.

This clone occurred once. The chain employs TRBV10-1 and TRBJ2-3; D is possibly TRBD2 (6 bases). The germline V and J ends were trimmed by 4 bases and 0 bases, with 11 bases remaining between them. CDR1 WNHNN and CDR2 SYGVQD come from the germline V gene (reference sequence). The CDR3 sequence is 15 residues long. The CDR3 nucleotides are TGCGCCAGCAGTGCCGGGACTCCGAGCACAGATACGCAGTATTTT. Protein sequence: CASSAGTPSTDTQYF.

The chain recombines TRBV19 with TRBJ2-1; 9 positions agree with TRBD2. Germline CDR1 reads LNHDA; CDR2 reads SQIVND (reference sequence). With 7 bases clipped from V and 0 bases from J, the junction kept 13 bases outside the gene matches. The CDR3 is 18 amino acids. This CDR3 is CASKTSGRVGGSYNEQFF. The CDR3 nucleotides are TGTGCCAGTAAGACTAGCGGTCGGGTTGGGGGCTCCTACAATGAGCAGTTCTTC.

This clone was seen just once. The chain recombines TRBV29-1 with TRBJ2-5, with 7 bases lining up with TRBD2. This CDR3 spans 13 amino acids. Germline CDR1 reads SQVTM; CDR2 reads ANQGSEA. Unmatched junction bases numbered 8, after V lost 7 bases and J lost 3 bases. The CDR3 DNA reads TGCAGCGCGAACCTCAGCGGGAAAGAGACCCAGTACTTC. It encodes CSANLSGKETQYF.

This rearrangement joins TRBV5-4 to TRBJ2-7; possible D gene TRBD2, 5 bases. V lost 4 bases, J lost 5 bases, and 16 bases lay in between. The CDR3 loop spans 14 amino acids. CDR1 SGHNT and CDR2 YYREEE come from the germline V gene (reference sequence). Written as DNA, the CDR3 is TGTGCCAGCAGCAGAAACCGGGGAAAGGACGAGCAGTACTTC. Protein product: CASSRNRGKDEQYF.

Written as DNA, the CDR3 is TGTGCCAGCAGCTCACAGGGTTTTGTGGATACGCAGTATTTT. Translated, it gives CASSSQGFVDTQYF. The chain joins TRBV5-4 to TRBJ2-3, with D maybe TRBD1 (6 bases). This CDR3 region has 14 residues. CDR1 is SGHNT, CDR2 YYREEE, per germline (reference sequence). V lost 3 bases and J 6 bases, leaving 14 bases between the germline ends.

The chain has TRBV19 and TRBJ2-7; TRBD1 agrees at 7 bases. Germline lookup yields CDR1 LNHDA and CDR2 SQIVND (reference sequence). The V and J ends lost 5 bases and 2 bases, in that order; junction bases with no gene match: 6. This CDR3 has 14 amino acids. For the CDR3, the DNA is TGTGCCAGTAGTGTCCAGGGGGACACCTACGAGCAGTACTTC. Protein product: CASSVQGDTYEQYF.

V is TRBV14 and J is TRBJ2-3; 9 positions agree with TRBD2. The CDR3 covers 17 residues. Germline-derived CDR1 and CDR2 are SGHDN and FVKESK. V shed 7 bases, J shed 6 bases, and the junction held 17 bases outside the gene matches. CDR3 residues: CASTAKNAGGPGDTQYF. CDR3 DNA: TGTGCCAGCACCGCCAAGAATGCGGGAGGGCCAGGGGATACGCAGTATTTT.

The genes are TRBV6-1 and TRBJ2-5; TRBD2 agrees at 11 bases. The junction had 1 base not matched to a gene; V was cut back by 6 bases and J by 4 bases. The length of the CDR3 is 13 residues. CDR1 MNHNS and CDR2 SASEGT come from the germline V gene. CDR3 bases: TGTGCCAGCAGAGGACTAGCGGGAGAGACCCAGTACTTC. It codes for CASRGLAGETQYF.

The genes are TRBV7-9 and TRBJ1-4; perhaps TRBD1 as D (5 bases). The CDR3 is 15 residues long. Trimming left V 5 bases short and J 4 bases short, with 14 bases between. Germline loops: CDR1 SEHNR, CDR2 FQNEAQ (reference sequence). DNA for the CDR3: TGTGCCAGCAGCCCACAGGAGGGCTATAATGAAAAACTGTTTTTT. Its protein product is CASSPQEGYNEKLFF. Based on the CDR3 plus reference TRBV7-9 and TRBJ1-4, the full variable domain is DTGVSQNPRHKITKRGQNVTFRCDPISEHNRLYWYRQTLGQGPEFLTYFQNEAQLEKSRLLSDRFSAERPKGSFSTLEIQRTEQGDSAMYLCASSPQEGYNEKLFFGSGTQLSVL.

The chain carries TRBV5-1 and TRBJ2-5; possible D gene TRBD2, 6 bases. The end of the DNA aligns better with TRBJ2-7, so the J call may be wrong. This CDR3 region has 15 residues. CDR1 and CDR2 from the germline V gene are SGHRS and YFSETQ. CDR3 sequence reads: CASSPLSGRVYEQYF. The CDR3, as DNA: TGCGCCAGCAGCCCCCTTAGCGGACGGGTTTACGAGCAGTACTTC.

CDR3 loop: CASSERGRVYNEQFF. CDR3 nucleotide sequence: TGTGCCAGCAGTGAACGCGGGAGAGTCTACAATGAGCAGTTCTTC. The chain couples TRBV2 to TRBJ2-1; TRBD2 agrees at 7 bases. Germline CDR1 is SNHLY and CDR2 is FYNNEI. The V segment lost 2 bases and the J segment 3 bases; nucleotides outside the gene matches: 4. This CDR3 contains 15 residues.

The V and J genes are TRBV19 and TRBJ1-4; D is ambiguous. The CDR3 spans 15 residues. Germline V gene data show CDR1 as LNHDA and CDR2 as SQIVND (reference sequence). Trimming took 4 bases from V and 3 from J, leaving 12 bases between them. CDR3 DNA sequence: TGTGCCAGTAGTACACCATTTTCGGCTAATGAAAAACTGTTTTTT. It yields the protein CASSTPFSANEKLFF.

The chain uses TRBV28 and TRBJ1-2; no clear D. Germline CDR1 is MDHEN and CDR2 is SYDVKM. The CDR3 covers 15 residues. V lost 10 bases and J lost 4, with 22 bases in between. CDR3 nucleotides: TGTGCCATCAAAGGCGCTCCCCCGGTAGCCTATGGCTACACCTTC. Translated: CAIKGAPPVAYGYTF.

The rearrangement joins TRBV18 to TRBJ1-5; TRBD1 matches 12 bases. Germline CDR1 and CDR2: KGHSH and LQKENI. The length of the CDR3 is 16 residues. The V gene end was trimmed by 3 bases and the J gene end by 1 base; junction bases not matched to a gene: 1. The DNA of the CDR3 is TGTGCCAGCTCACCGGGACAGGGGGCAAGCAATCAGCCCCAGCATTTT. The encoded protein is CASSPGQGASNQPQHF. Full variable domain (remainder filled in from reference TRBV18 and TRBJ1-5): NAGVMQNPRHLVRRRGQEARLRCSPMKGHSHVYWYRQLPEEGLKFMVYLQKENIIDESGMPKERFSAEFPKEGPSILRIQQVVRGDSAAYFCASSPGQGASNQPQHFGDGTRLSIL.